This TCR beta chain was recorded in a study of early T cells in non-severe SARS-CoV-2 infection. The CDR3 length is 15 residues. Trimming took 5 bases from V and 8 from J; bases not matched to a gene: 11. CDR1 MDHEN and CDR2 SYDVKM come from the germline V gene. Via MiXCR, TCRdb re-called the 5' RACE reads, giving one row per CDR3 protein. Of more than 85,000 distinct CDR3 sequences in the sample, approximately 15% were seen once. Material: whole blood, obtained at baseline. The clonotype comes from an adult who was a healthcare worker with PCR-confirmed SARS-CoV-2 infection or an uninfected control (not recorded which). The V gene is TRBV28, the J gene TRBJ1-2; 10 positions match TRBD1. The DNA for the CDR3 is TGTGCCAGCAGTCGGGACAGGGGAGCATTATTCGGCTACACCTTC. Its protein product is CASSRDRGALFGYTF.